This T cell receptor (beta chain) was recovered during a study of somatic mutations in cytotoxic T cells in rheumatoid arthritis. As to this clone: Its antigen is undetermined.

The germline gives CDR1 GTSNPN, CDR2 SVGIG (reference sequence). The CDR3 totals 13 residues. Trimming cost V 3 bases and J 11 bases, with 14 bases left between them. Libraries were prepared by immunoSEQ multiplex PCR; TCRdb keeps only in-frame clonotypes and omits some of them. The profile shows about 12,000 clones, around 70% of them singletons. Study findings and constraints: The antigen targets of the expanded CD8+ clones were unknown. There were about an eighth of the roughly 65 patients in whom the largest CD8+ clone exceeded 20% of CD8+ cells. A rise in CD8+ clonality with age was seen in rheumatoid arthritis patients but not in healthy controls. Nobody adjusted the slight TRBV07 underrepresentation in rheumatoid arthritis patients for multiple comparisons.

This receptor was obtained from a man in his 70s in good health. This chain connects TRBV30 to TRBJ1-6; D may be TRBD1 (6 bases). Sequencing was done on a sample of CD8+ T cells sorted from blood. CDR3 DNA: TGTGCCTGGAGCCCCTTAGGGGGGACACCCCTCCACTTT. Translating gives CAWSPLGGTPLHF.